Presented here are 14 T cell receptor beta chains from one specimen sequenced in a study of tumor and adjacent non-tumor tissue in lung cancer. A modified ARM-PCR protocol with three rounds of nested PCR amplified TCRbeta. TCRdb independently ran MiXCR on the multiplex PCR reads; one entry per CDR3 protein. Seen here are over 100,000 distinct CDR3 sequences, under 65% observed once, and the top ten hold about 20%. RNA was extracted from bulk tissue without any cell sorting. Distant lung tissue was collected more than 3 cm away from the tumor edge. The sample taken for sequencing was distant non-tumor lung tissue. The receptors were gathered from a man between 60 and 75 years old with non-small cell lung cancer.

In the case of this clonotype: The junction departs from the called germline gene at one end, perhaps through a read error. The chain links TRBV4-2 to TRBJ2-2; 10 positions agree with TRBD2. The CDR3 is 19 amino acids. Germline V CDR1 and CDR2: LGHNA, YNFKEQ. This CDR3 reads CARSQGALAGEGLVGELFF. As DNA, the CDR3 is TGTGCCCGCAGCCAAGGAGCGCTAGCGGGAGAAGGGTTGGTCGGGGAGCTGTTTTTT.

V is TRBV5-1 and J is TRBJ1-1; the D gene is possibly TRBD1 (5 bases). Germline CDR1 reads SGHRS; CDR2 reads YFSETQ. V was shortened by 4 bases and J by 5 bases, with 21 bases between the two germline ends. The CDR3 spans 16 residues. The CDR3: CASSLNGGPSGTEAFF. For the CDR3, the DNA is TGCGCCAGCAGCCTAAACGGGGGACCCTCAGGGACTGAAGCTTTCTTT. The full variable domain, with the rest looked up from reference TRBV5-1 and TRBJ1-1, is KAGVTQTPRYLIKTRGQQVTLSCSPISGHRSVSWYQQTPGQGLQFLFEYFSETQRNKGNFPGRFSGRQFSNSRSEMNVSTLELGDSALYLCASSLNGGPSGTEAFFGQGTRLTVV.

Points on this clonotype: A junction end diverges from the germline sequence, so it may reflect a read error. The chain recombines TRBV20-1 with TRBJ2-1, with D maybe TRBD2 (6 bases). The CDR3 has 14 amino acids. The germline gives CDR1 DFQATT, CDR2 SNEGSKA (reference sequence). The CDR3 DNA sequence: TGCAGTCCTAGGGGCCTAGCGCACTACAATGAGCAGTTCTTC. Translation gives CSPRGLAHYNEQFF.

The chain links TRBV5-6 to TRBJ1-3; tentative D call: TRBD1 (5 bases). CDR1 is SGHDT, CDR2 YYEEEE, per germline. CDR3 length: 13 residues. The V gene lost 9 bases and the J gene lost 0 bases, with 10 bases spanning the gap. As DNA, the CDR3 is TGTGCCAACCCGACAGTCTCTGGAAACACCATATATTTT. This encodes CANPTVSGNTIYF.

The CDR3 sequence: CARNHDRGDYQNKLWMRNGYTF. CDR3 in DNA: TGTGCCAGGAACCACGACAGGGGGGATTACCAAAATAAACTATGGATGAGGAATGGCTACACCTTC. The chain carries TRBV21-1 and TRBJ1-2; whether TRBD1, the table's D call, matches the DNA was not checked. TRBV21-1 represents a pseudogene. The length of the CDR3 is 22 residues.

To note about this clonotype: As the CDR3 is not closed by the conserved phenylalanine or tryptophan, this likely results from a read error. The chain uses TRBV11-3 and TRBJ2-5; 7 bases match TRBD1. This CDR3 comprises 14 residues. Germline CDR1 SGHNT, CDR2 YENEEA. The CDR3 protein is CVSSYGTEGETQYS. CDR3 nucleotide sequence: TGTGTCAGCAGCTACGGGACAGAAGGAGAGACCCAGTACTCC.

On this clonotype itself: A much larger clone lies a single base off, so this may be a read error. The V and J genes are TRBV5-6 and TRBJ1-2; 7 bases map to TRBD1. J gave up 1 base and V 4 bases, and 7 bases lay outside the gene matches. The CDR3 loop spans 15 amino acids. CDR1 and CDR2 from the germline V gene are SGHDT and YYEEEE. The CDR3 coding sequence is TGTGCCAGCAGCGCGAACAGGGGAAATAACTATGGCTACACCTTC. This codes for CASSANRGNNYGYTF. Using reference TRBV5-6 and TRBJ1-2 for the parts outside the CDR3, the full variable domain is DAGVTQSPTHLIKTRGQQVTLRCSPKSGHDTVSWYQQALGQGPQFIFQYYEEEERQRGNFPDRFSGHQFPNYSSELNVNALLLGDSALYLCASSANRGNNYGYTFGSGTRLTVV.

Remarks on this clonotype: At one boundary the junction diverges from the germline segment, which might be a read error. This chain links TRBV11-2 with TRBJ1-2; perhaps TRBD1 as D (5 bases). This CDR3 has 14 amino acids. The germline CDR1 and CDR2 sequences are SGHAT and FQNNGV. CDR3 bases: TGTACCAGCAGCACAAGTGCGGGGGTCAGTGGCTACACCTTC. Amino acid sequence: CTSSTSAGVSGYTF. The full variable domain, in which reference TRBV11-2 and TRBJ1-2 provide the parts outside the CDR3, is EAGVAQSPRYKIIEKRQSVAFWCNPISGHATLYWYQQILGQGPKLLIQFQNNGVVDDSQLPKDRFSAERLKGVDSTLKIQPAKLEDSAVYLCTSSTSAGVSGYTFGSGTRLTVV.

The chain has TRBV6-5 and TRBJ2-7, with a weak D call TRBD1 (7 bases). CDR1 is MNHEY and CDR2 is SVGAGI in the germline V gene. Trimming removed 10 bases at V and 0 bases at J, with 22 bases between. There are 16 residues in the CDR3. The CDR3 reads CATSQRRGQFSYEQYF. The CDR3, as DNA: TGTGCCACTAGTCAACGGCGGGGACAGTTCTCCTACGAGCAGTACTTC.

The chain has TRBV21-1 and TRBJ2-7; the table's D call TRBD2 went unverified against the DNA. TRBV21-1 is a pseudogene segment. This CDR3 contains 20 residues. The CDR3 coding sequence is TGTGCCAGCAGCAAAGCTCCACCGGGACTAGTGGGAGTCGTTGTTTACGAGCAGTACTTC. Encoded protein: CASSKAPPGLVGVVVYEQYF.

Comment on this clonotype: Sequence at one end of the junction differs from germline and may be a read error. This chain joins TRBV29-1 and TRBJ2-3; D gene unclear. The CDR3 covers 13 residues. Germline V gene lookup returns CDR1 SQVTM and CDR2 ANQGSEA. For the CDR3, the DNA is TGCAACGTTGAGCAGGCCCCGATTTATACGCAGTATTTT. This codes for CNVEQAPIYTQYF.

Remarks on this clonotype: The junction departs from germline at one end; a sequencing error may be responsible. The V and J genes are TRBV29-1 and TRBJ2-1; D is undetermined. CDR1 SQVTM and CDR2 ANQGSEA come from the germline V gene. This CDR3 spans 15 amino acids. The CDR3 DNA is TGCAGCATTGAAGTTAAACACAGCTCCTACAAGGAGCAGTTCTTC. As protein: CSIEVKHSSYKEQFF.

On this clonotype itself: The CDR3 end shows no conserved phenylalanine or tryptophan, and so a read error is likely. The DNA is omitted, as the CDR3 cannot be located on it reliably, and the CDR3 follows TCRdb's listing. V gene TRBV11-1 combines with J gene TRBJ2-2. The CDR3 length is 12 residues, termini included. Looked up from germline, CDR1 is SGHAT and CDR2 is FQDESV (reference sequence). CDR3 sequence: CASSYIGGELLV.

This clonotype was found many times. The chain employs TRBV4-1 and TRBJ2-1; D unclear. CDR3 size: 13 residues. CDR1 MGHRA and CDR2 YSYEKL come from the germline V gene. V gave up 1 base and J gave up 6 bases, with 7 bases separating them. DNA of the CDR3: TGCGCCAGCAGCCAAGTTATCGGCAATGAGCAGTTCTTC. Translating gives CASSQVIGNEQFF.